Below, 32 T cell receptor beta chains from the same sample are listed, as sequenced in a study of response to subunit inactivated influenza vaccine. TCRdb re-called the RT-PCR reads through MiXCR, storing one row per CDR3 protein. The data show around 600,000 distinct CDR3 sequences, approximately 11% seen once. This sample also appeared in a second study, on T cells expressing NK-cell markers. Per that study: The cDNA for TCR beta came from 5'RACE template switching with UMIs.

The sample was PBMCs from blood, taken on the day of vaccination. These receptors all stem from a man between 50 and 59 years old who received an inactivated influenza vaccine.

There are a few counts of this clonotype. This chain connects TRBV27 to TRBJ2-5, with D perhaps TRBD1 (5 bases). Germline CDR1 and CDR2: MNHEY and SMNVEV (reference sequence). The CDR3 covers 11 residues. V shed 8 bases and J shed 5 bases, with 9 bases lying between them. DNA of the CDR3: TGTGCCAGCGGGTGGGGCGAGACCCAGTACTTC. It translates to CASGWGETQYF.

Note on this clonotype: A junction end diverges from the germline sequence, so it may reflect a read error. The chain employs TRBV6-5 and TRBJ2-5; 9 nucleotides match TRBD1. This CDR3 spans 15 amino acids. Germline V CDR1 and CDR2: MNHEY, SVGAGI. CDR3 DNA sequence: TGTGCCAGCAGTAACTCCGGGACAGGGAAAGAGACCCAGTACTTC. Translation: CASSNSGTGKETQYF.

This clonotype turned up a few times. This chain links TRBV3-1 with TRBJ1-3; D call uncertain. The CDR3 contains 14 residues. The V gene lost 3 bases and the J gene lost 2 bases, with 8 bases spanning the gap. Germline lookup yields CDR1 LGHDT and CDR2 YNNKEL (reference sequence). As DNA, the CDR3 is TGTGCCAGCAGCCAGGGAGGAGCTGGAAACACCATATATTTT. It codes for CASSQGGAGNTIYF. Full variable domain (remainder filled in from reference TRBV3-1 and TRBJ1-3): DTAVSQTPKYLVTQMGNDKSIKCEQNLGHDTMYWYKQDSKKFLKIMFSYNNKELIINETVPNRFSPKSPDKAHLNLHINSLELGDSAVYFCASSQGGAGNTIYFGEGSWLTVV.

V is TRBV7-8 and J is TRBJ2-1; 8 bases fit TRBD2. V lost 3 bases, J lost 4 bases, and 8 bases stayed unmatched. Germline V gene data show CDR1 as SGHVS and CDR2 as FQNEAQ. The CDR3 sequence is 16 residues long. The DNA of the CDR3 is TGTGCCAGCAGCTTCCAAACTAGCGGCCCTTACAATGAGCAGTTCTTC. Protein sequence: CASSFQTSGPYNEQFF.

This clonotype was detected a few times. The gene calls are TRBV7-9 and TRBJ1-4; 8 nucleotides match TRBD1. J gave up 10 bases and V 2 bases, and 12 bases lay outside the gene matches. CDR3 length: 16 amino acids. Germline CDR1 SEHNR, CDR2 FQNEAQ (reference sequence). In DNA form, the CDR3 reads TGTGCCAGCAGCTTACGGACCAGGGGGCGTGAGGCAAAACTGTTTTTT. Translating it yields CASSLRTRGREAKLFF.

V is TRBV4-1 and J is TRBJ2-1; TRBD2 matches 11 bases. Trimming at V came to 4 bases and at J to 4 bases, leaving 6 bases not matched to a gene. The germline V gene encodes CDR1 MGHRA and CDR2 YSYEKL. The length of the CDR3 is 16 residues. DNA of the CDR3: TGCGCCAGCAGCCGGGCCGGGACTAGCGGATACAATGAGCAGTTCTTC. Translating it yields CASSRAGTSGYNEQFF.

This chain uses TRBV5-3 with TRBJ2-1, with D unresolved. TRBV5-3 is given ORF status, its function remaining uncertain. The CDR3 is made up of 14 amino acids. The germline V and J ends were trimmed by 9 bases and 2 bases, with 15 bases remaining between them. DNA for the CDR3: TGTGCCATGAGCCCCGGGCCAGCCTACAATGAGCAGTTCTTC. This sequence encodes CAMSPGPAYNEQFF.

The chain uses TRBV4-2 and TRBJ2-3; 13 bases line up with TRBD2. The germline gives CDR1 LGHNA, CDR2 YNFKEQ. This CDR3 is 19 amino acids long. Trimming cost V 4 bases and J 1 base; bases outside gene matches: 11. The CDR3 nucleotides read TGTGCCAGCAGCCCAAGGACTAGCGGGGGCCTTCTCGGCACAGATACGCAGTATTTT. Translated: CASSPRTSGGLLGTDTQYF.

This clonotype was counted only a few times. This sequence joins TRBV7-2 and TRBJ2-1; TRBD1 matches at 9 bases. With V trimmed by 2 bases and J by 8 bases, 10 bases remained unmatched. CDR3 length: 16 amino acids. CDR1 and CDR2 from the germline V gene are SGHTA and FQGNSA. The CDR3 nucleotides read TGTGCCAGCAGCTTACGACCGGGACAGGGCTCGGATGAGCAGTTCTTC. It yields the protein CASSLRPGQGSDEQFF.

This clonotype occurred a few times. The gene calls are TRBV4-3 and TRBJ2-7; no firm D call. CDR1 and CDR2 from the germline V gene are LGHNA and YSLEER. CDR3 length: 13 residues. Trimming pared 5 bases from V and 3 bases from J, leaving 11 bases between. CDR3 protein: CASSSDKGYEQYF. DNA of the CDR3: TGCGCCAGCAGCTCAGACAAAGGCTACGAGCAGTACTTC.

The DNA for the CDR3 is TGTGCCAGCAGCTTAGGGTCGTCTTACACTGAAGCTTTCTTT. This gives the protein CASSLGSSYTEAFF. The chain recombines TRBV11-2 with TRBJ1-1, with D unresolved. The CDR3 is made up of 14 amino acids. CDR1 is SGHAT and CDR2 is FQNNGV in the germline V gene. V shed 1 base and J shed 3 bases, with 9 bases lying between them.

In this sample, this clonotype turned up many times. DNA for the CDR3: TGCGCCAGCAGCTTGGCTAGAAACAATGAGCAGTTCTTC. Its protein product is CASSLARNNEQFF. The chain is built from TRBV5-1 and TRBJ2-1; D gene ambiguous. CDR3 length equals 13 residues. Looked up from germline, CDR1 is SGHRS and CDR2 is YFSETQ. Deletions cut 0 bases from V and 5 bases from J, with 6 bases between.

This clonotype was seen at least ten times. The chain couples TRBV5-8 to TRBJ2-1, with 7 positions matching TRBD1. Germline V gene sequence: CDR1 SGHTS, CDR2 YDEGEE. The CDR3 spans 16 residues. Unmatched junction bases numbered 8, after V lost 5 bases and J lost 0 bases. CDR3: CASRTSTGSSYNEQFF. CDR3 DNA: TGTGCCAGCAGAACTTCGACAGGGAGCTCCTACAATGAGCAGTTCTTC.

This clonotype occurred many times. V is TRBV5-1 and J is TRBJ2-3; the D call may be TRBD1 or TRBD2 (5 bases each). The CDR3 length is 15 residues. Trimming cost V 4 bases and J 2 bases, with 14 bases left between them. Germline CDR1 SGHRS, CDR2 YFSETQ. The CDR3 DNA sequence: TGCGCCAGCAGCCTGTCGGGGCGTTCCACAGATACGCAGTATTTT. Its protein product is CASSLSGRSTDTQYF.

The genes are TRBV6-5 and TRBJ2-2; D unclear. With 0 bases removed from V and 0 bases from J, the gap between germline ends came to 2 bases. Germline values: CDR1 MNHEY, CDR2 SVGAGI. The CDR3 loop spans 14 amino acids. CDR3: CASSYSPNTGELFF. CDR3 nucleotides: TGTGCCAGCAGTTACTCCCCGAACACCGGGGAGCTGTTTTTT.

This chain links TRBV30 with TRBJ2-1; 10 bases match TRBD1. Germline lookup yields CDR1 GTSNPN and CDR2 SVGIG (reference sequence). V gave up 2 bases and J gave up 7 bases; unmatched junction bases: 5. The CDR3 runs 14 residues. DNA of the CDR3: TGTGCCTGGAGTTTAAGGACAGGGGGGAATGAGCAGTTCTTC. Amino acids: CAWSLRTGGNEQFF. Full variable domain (missing parts from reference TRBV30 and TRBJ2-1): SQTIHQWPATLVQPVGSPLSLECTVEGTSNPNLYWYRQAAGRGLQLLFYSVGIGQISSEVPQNLSASRPQDRQFILSSKKLLLSDSGFYLCAWSLRTGGNEQFFGPGTRLTVL.

In this sample, this clonotype turned up many times. V is TRBV5-5 and J is TRBJ2-5, with D uncertain. The length of the CDR3 is 11 residues. Trimming took off 2 bases at V and 10 bases at J, with 9 bases between the two ends. CDR1 and CDR2 from the germline V gene are SGHKS and YYEKEE (reference sequence). CDR3 DNA sequence: TGTGCCAGCAGCTTCGGGCTACTCCAGTACTTC. It encodes CASSFGLLQYF.

The chain joins TRBV7-2 to TRBJ1-2, with D hard to call. Germline assignment: CDR1 SGHTA and CDR2 FQGNSA. The CDR3 is 13 amino acids. Trimming removed 4 bases at V and 4 bases at J, with 10 bases between. CDR3 nucleotide sequence: TGTGCCAGCAGCTATGGGGTCCGCTATGGCTACACCTTC. The encoded protein is CASSYGVRYGYTF. The full variable domain, rest sourced from reference TRBV7-2 and TRBJ1-2, is GAGVSQSPSNKVTEKGKDVELRCDPISGHTALYWYRQSLGQGLEFLIYFQGNSAPDKSGLPSDRFSAERTGGSVSTLTIQRTQQEDSAVYLCASSYGVRYGYTFGSGTRLTVV.

This clonotype was seen a few times. The chain combines TRBV7-9 with TRBJ2-7; possible D gene TRBD2, 5 bases. From germline, CDR1 is SEHNR and CDR2 FQNEAQ (reference sequence). V lost 5 bases, J lost 6 bases, and 11 bases lay in between. The CDR3 has 12 residues. The CDR3 loop reads CASSPRRSEQYF. The DNA of the CDR3 is TGTGCCAGCAGCCCCAGGAGGTCCGAGCAGTACTTC.

This clonotype was detected a few times. The gene calls are TRBV18 and TRBJ2-5, with D possibly matching TRBD1 (6 bases). V lost 6 bases and J 5 bases, leaving 7 bases between the germline ends. Per germline, CDR1 KGHSH and CDR2 LQKENI. This CDR3 is built from 11 residues. The CDR3 is CASSDRETQYF. CDR3 in DNA: TGTGCCAGCTCCGACAGGGAGACCCAGTACTTC.

This clonotype was detected ten times or more. The chain recombines TRBV9 with TRBJ2-7; TRBD1 agrees at 9 bases. This CDR3 contains 15 residues. Losses at the gene ends were 4 bases for V and 2 bases for J; bases not matched to a gene: 7. Germline CDR1 is SGDLS and CDR2 is YYNGEE. The CDR3 sequence: CASSLRQGGTYEQYF. For the CDR3, the DNA is TGTGCCAGCAGCCTACGACAGGGGGGGACCTACGAGCAGTACTTC.

The CDR3 is CSVKKGLAGGFEQYF. CDR3 nucleotides: TGCAGCGTTAAGAAGGGCCTAGCGGGGGGGTTCGAGCAGTACTTC. The chain combines TRBV29-1 with TRBJ2-7; TRBD2 aligns across 12 bases. J gave up 6 bases and V 5 bases, and 11 bases lay outside the gene matches. Germline CDR1 and CDR2: SQVTM and ANQGSEA. The CDR3 has 15 amino acids.

J is TRBJ2-7 and V is TRBV20-1; 9 nucleotides line up with TRBD2. Germline CDR1 is DFQATT and CDR2 is SNEGSKA (reference sequence). This CDR3 comprises 15 residues. V was pared by 3 bases and J by 4 bases, with 10 bases of the junction left unmatched. DNA of the CDR3: TGCAGTGCTAGGCCGCGAGGGCGGGGGGGGTACGAGCAGTACTTC. The encoded protein is CSARPRGRGGYEQYF.

The chain recombines TRBV12-3 or TRBV12-4 with TRBJ2-1, with D perhaps being TRBD1 or TRBD2 (5 bases each). Trimming left V 4 bases short and J 2 bases short, with 18 bases between. The CDR3 is 17 amino acids. The CDR3 bases are TGTGCCAGCAGTTCCATCTTGGGGACGGAGACCTACAATGAGCAGTTCTTC. Amino acids: CASSSILGTETYNEQFF.

This clonotype showed up just a few times. The chain is built from TRBV4-3 and TRBJ2-5; D not certain. CDR1 LGHNA and CDR2 YSLEER come from the germline V gene. Trimming cost V 0 bases and J 4 bases, with 9 bases left between them. This CDR3 region has 14 residues. The CDR3 sequence: CASSQEDRGETQYF. The DNA for the CDR3 is TGCGCCAGCAGCCAAGAAGACCGCGGAGAGACCCAGTACTTC.

This clonotype was recorded at least ten times. The rearrangement links TRBV29-1 to TRBJ2-1, with D possibly matching TRBD2 (6 bases). CDR3 size: 10 residues. The V gene's germline CDR1 is SQVTM and CDR2 ANQGSEA. The V end lost 4 bases, the J end lost 14 bases, and 12 bases lay between the germline ends. This CDR3 is CSVVGGSEFF. The DNA of the CDR3 is TGCAGCGTTGTGGGGGGTTCGGAGTTCTTC.

This chain joins TRBV6-2 or TRBV6-3 and TRBJ2-7; 11 bases are shared with TRBD1. Germline CDR1 MNHEY, CDR2 SVGEGT. CDR3 size: 17 residues. The ends lost 2 bases at V and 2 bases at J; junction bases unmatched: 8. CDR3 nucleotide sequence: TGTGCCAGCAGTTACGGACCACCGGGACAGGGGGCCTACGAGCAGTACTTC. Amino acid sequence: CASSYGPPGQGAYEQYF.

The chain recombines TRBV20-1 with TRBJ2-1; 7 nucleotides agree with TRBD2. The CDR3 runs to 14 residues. The V gene's germline CDR1 is DFQATT and CDR2 SNEGSKA (reference sequence). Losses at the gene ends were 4 bases for V and 8 bases for J; bases not matched to a gene: 11. The CDR3 protein is CSATSGRGIDEQFF. In nucleotides, the CDR3 is TGCAGTGCTACATCGGGGAGGGGCATAGATGAGCAGTTCTTC.

The chain links TRBV12-3 or TRBV12-4 to TRBJ1-6; a weak D match, TRBD1 (6 bases). The CDR3 is 14 amino acids. Trimming left V 2 bases short and J 8 bases short, with 10 bases between. This CDR3 reads CASSLTGIYSPLHF. The CDR3 DNA reads TGTGCCAGCAGTTTAACAGGGATCTATTCACCCCTCCACTTT.

The V gene is TRBV5-6, the J gene TRBJ2-7, with 8 positions matching TRBD1. J was trimmed by 2 bases and V by 4 bases; bases with no gene match: 5. Looked up from germline, CDR1 is SGHDT and CDR2 is YYEEEE. CDR3 length equals 14 residues. The CDR3 region is CASSIPGQAYEQYF. CDR3 sequence (DNA): TGTGCCAGCAGCATCCCGGGACAGGCCTACGAGCAGTACTTC.

This clonotype was recorded at least ten times. The chain recombines TRBV28 with TRBJ2-2; 8 bases agree with TRBD2. The junction had 5 bases not matched to a gene; V was cut back by 1 base and J by 7 bases. There are 15 residues in the CDR3. Germline CDR1 MDHEN, CDR2 SYDVKM. The CDR3 region has the DNA TGTGCCAGCAGTTTATCCGGGGGGGGAAGCGGGGAGCTGTTTTTT. It specifies CASSLSGGGSGELFF.

This clonotype was recorded at least ten times. V and J are TRBV29-1 and TRBJ2-4; D gene uncertain. Germline values: CDR1 SQVTM, CDR2 ANQGSEA. The V gene lost 7 bases and the J gene lost 1 base, with 17 bases spanning the gap. The CDR3 has 15 residues. CDR3 amino acids: CSASSWTLAKNIQYF. Written as DNA, the CDR3 is TGCAGCGCCTCAAGCTGGACGTTGGCCAAAAACATTCAGTACTTC.